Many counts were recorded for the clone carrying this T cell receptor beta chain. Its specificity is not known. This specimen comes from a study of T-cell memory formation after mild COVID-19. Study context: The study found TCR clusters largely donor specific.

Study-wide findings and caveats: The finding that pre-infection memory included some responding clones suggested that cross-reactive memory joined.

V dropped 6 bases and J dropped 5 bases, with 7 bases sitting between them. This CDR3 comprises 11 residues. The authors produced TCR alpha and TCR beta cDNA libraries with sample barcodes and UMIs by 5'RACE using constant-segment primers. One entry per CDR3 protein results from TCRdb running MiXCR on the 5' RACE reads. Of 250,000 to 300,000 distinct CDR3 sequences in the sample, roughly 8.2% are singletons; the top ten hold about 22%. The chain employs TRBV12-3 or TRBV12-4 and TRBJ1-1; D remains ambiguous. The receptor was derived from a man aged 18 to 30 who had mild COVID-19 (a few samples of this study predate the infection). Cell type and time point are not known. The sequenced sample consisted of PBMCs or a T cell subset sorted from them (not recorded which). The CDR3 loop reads CASREGTEAFF. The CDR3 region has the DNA TGTGCCAGCAGGGAGGGAACTGAAGCTTTCTTT.